This T cell receptor (beta chain) comes out of a study of spatial heterogeneity in lung cancer. About the study: Alpha-chain detections were consistently fewer than beta-chain detections among the sequences.

The time point was: sample taken at primary tumor resection. Whole RNA, isolated from tumor, nontumor lung or frozen PBMC, was sequenced without prior sorting. MiXCR was run by TCRdb on the 5' RACE reads, yielding one entry per CDR3 protein. The data hold tens of thousands of distinct CDR3 sequences, with approximately 12% observed a single time. From germline, CDR1 is SGHRS and CDR2 YFSETQ. The CDR3 spans 14 residues. V was pared by 4 bases and J by 1 base, with 9 bases between. This clonotype was counted between two and nine times. The sequence was collected from a male donor with early-stage non-small cell lung cancer. The chain links TRBV5-1 to TRBJ1-5, with unresolved D. The material was PBMCs, obtained at surgery. CDR3 protein: CASSPDGSNQPQHF. CDR3 nucleotides: TGCGCCAGCAGCCCGGACGGAAGCAATCAGCCCCAGCATTTT.